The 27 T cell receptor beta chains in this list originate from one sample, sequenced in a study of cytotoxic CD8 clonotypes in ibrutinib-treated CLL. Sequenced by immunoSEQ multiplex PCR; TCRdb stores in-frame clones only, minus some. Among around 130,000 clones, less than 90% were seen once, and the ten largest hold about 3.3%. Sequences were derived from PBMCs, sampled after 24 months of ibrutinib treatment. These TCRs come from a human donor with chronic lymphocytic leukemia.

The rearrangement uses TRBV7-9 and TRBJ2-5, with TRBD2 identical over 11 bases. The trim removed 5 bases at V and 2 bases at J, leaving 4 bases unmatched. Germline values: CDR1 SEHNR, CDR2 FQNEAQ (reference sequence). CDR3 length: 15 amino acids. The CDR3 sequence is CASSDSGGGQETQYF. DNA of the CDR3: TGTGCCAGCAGCGATAGCGGGGGGGGGCAAGAGACCCAGTACTTC.

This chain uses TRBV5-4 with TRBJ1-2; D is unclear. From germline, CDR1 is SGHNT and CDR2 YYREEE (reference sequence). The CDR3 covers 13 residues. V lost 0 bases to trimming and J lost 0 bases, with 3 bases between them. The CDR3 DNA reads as TGTGCCAGCAGCTTGGGGTCTAACTATGGCTACACCTTC. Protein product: CASSLGSNYGYTF.

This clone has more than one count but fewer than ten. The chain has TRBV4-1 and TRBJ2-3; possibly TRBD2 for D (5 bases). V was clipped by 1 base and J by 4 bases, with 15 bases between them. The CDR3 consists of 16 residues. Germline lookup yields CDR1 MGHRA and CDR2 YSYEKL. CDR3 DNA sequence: TGCGCCAGCAGCCAAGTCGGCGGAGGAGGAGCAGATACGCAGTATTTT. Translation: CASSQVGGGGADTQYF.

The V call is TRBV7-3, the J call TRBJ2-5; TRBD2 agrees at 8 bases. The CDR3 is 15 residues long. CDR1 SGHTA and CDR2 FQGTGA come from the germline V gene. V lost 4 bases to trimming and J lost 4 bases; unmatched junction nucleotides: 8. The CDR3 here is CASSSRGTRSETQYF. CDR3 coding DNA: TGTGCCAGCAGCTCCCGCGGGACTAGATCAGAGACCCAGTACTTC.

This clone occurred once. CDR3 amino acids: CASSLARAPTDTQYF. Written as DNA, the CDR3 is TGTGCCAGCAGCTTGGCCAGGGCCCCCACAGATACGCAGTATTTT. This chain connects TRBV5-8 to TRBJ2-3; the D gene is possibly TRBD1 (5 bases). Trimming removed 0 bases at V and 2 bases at J, with 10 bases between. The CDR3 extends over 15 amino acids. Looked up from germline, CDR1 is SGHTS and CDR2 is YDEGEE.

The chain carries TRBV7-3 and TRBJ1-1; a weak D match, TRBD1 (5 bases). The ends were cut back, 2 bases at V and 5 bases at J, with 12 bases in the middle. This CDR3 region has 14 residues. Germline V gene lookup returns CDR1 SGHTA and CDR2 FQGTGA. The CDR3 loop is CASSLSGWDTEAFF. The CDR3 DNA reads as TGTGCCAGCAGCTTATCAGGGTGGGATACTGAAGCTTTCTTT.

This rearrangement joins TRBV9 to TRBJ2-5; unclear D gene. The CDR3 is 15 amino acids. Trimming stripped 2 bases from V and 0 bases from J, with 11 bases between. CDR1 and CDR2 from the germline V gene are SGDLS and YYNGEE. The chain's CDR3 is CASSVGVWDQETQYF. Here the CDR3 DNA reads TGTGCCAGCAGCGTCGGCGTGTGGGACCAAGAGACCCAGTACTTC.

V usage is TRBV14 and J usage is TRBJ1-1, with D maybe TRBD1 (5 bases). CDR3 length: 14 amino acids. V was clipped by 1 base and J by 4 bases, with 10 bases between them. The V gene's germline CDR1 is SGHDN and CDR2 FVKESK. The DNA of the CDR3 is TGTGCCAGCAGCCAAGTAGAGGGGTTCACTGAAGCTTTCTTT. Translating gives CASSQVEGFTEAFF. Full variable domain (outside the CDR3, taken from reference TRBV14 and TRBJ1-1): EAGVTQFPSHSVIEKGQTVTLRCDPISGHDNLYWYRRVMGKEIKFLLHFVKESKQDESGMPNNRFLAERTGGTYSTLKVQPAELEDSGVYFCASSQVEGFTEAFFGQGTRLTVV.

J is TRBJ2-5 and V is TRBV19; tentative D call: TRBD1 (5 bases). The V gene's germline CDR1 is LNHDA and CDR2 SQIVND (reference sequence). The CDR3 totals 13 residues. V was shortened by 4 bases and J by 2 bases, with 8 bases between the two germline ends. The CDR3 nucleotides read TGTGCCAGTAGTACAGGGATTCAAGAGACCCAGTACTTC. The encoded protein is CASSTGIQETQYF.

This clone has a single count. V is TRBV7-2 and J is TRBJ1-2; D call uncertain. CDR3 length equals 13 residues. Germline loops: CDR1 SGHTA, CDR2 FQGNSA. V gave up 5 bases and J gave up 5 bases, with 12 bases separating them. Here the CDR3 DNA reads TGTGCCAGCAGCCACCCCCTACGATATGGCTACACCTTC. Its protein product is CASSHPLRYGYTF.

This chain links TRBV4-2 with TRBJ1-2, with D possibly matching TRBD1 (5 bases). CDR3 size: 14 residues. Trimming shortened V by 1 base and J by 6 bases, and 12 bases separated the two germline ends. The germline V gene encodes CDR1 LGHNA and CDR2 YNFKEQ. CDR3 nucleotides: TGTGCCAGCAGCCAAGTGTTGGGGGTGGATGGCTACACCTTC. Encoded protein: CASSQVLGVDGYTF.

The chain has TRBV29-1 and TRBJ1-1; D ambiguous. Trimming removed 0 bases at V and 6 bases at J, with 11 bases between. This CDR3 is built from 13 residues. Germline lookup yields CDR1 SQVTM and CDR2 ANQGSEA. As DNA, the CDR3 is TGCAGCGTTGAAGACACCCATCGGCCTGAAGCTTTCTTT. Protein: CSVEDTHRPEAFF.

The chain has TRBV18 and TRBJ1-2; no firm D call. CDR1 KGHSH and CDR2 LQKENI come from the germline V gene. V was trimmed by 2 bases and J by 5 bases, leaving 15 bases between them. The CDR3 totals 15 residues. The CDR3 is CASSPTPWVGYGYTF. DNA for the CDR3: TGTGCCAGCTCACCAACCCCATGGGTGGGATATGGCTACACCTTC.

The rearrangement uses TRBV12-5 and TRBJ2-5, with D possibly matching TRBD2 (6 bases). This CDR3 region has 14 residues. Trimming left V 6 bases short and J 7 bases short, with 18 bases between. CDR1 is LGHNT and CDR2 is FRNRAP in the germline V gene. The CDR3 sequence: CASGQGDSEGTQYF. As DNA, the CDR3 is TGTGCTAGTGGCCAAGGGGACTCTGAGGGGACCCAGTACTTC.

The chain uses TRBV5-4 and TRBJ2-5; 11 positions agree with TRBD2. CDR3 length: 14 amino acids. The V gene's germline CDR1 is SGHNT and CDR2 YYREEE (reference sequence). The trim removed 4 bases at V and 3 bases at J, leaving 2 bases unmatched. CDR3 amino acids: CASSPGLAEETQYF. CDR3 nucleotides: TGTGCCAGCAGCCCGGGACTAGCGGAAGAGACCCAGTACTTC.

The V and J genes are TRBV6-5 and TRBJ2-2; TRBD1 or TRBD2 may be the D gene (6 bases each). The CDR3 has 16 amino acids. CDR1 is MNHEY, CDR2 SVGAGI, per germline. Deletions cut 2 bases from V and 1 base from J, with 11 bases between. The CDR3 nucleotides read TGTGCCAGCAGTTACGGCAGGGGACTGAACACCGGGGAGCTGTTTTTT. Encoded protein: CASSYGRGLNTGELFF.

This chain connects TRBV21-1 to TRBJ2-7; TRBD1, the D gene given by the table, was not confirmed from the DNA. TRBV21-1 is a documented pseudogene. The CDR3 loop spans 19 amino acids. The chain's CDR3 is CASSKWRGQDPGGSYEQYF. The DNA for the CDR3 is TGTGCCAGCAGCAAATGGCGGGGACAGGACCCTGGGGGCTCCTACGAGCAGTACTTC.

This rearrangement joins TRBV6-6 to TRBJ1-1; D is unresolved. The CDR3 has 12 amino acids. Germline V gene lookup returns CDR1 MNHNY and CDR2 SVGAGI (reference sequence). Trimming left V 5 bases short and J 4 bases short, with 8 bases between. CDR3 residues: CASSQSSTEAFF. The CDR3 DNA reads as TGTGCCAGCAGTCAAAGTTCCACTGAAGCTTTCTTT.

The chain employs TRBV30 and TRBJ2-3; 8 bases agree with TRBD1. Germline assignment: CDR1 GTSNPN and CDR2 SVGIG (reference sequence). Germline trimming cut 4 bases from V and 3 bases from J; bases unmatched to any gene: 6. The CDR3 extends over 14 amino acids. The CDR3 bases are TGTGCCTGGACTCCAGGGGGCGGGACAGATACGCAGTATTTT. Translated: CAWTPGGGTDTQYF.

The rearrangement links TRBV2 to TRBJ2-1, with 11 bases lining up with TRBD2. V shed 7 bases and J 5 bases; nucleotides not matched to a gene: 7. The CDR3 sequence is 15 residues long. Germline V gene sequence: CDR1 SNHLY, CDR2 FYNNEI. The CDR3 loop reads CASTQTSGVNNEQFF. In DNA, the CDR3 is TGTGCCAGCACCCAGACTAGCGGGGTGAACAATGAGCAGTTCTTC.

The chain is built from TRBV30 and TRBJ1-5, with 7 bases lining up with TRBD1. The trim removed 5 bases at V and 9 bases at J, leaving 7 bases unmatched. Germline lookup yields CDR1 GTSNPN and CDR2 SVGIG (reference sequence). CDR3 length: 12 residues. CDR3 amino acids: CAWDGGGWPQHF. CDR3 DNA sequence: TGTGCCTGGGACGGAGGGGGCTGGCCCCAGCATTTT.

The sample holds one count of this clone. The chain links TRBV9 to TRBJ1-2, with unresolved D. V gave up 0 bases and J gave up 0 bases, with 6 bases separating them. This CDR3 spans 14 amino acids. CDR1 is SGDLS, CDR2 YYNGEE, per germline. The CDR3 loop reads CASSVGDANYGYTF. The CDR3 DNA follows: TGTGCCAGCAGCGTAGGTGATGCTAACTATGGCTACACCTTC.

This CDR3 is CASNPASRGMNYGYTF. The CDR3 DNA sequence: TGTGCCAGCAACCCCGCCAGCAGAGGGATGAACTATGGCTACACCTTC. This chain joins TRBV27 and TRBJ1-2; no clear D. CDR1 is MNHEY, CDR2 SMNVEV, per germline (reference sequence). The CDR3 contains 16 residues. Trimming removed 7 bases at V and 2 bases at J, with 20 bases between.

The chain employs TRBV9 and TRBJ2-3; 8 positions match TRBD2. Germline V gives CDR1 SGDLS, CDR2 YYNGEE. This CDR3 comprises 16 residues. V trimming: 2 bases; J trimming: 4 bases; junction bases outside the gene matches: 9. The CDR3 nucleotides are TGTGCCAGCAGCGTGGCCGGGACTAGTTCGGCAGATACGCAGTATTTT. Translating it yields CASSVAGTSSADTQYF. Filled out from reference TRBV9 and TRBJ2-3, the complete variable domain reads DSGVTQTPKHLITATGQRVTLRCSPRSGDLSVYWYQQSLDQGLQFLIQYYNGEERAKGNILERFSAQQFPDLHSELNLSSLELGDSALYFCASSVAGTSSADTQYFGPGTRLTVL.

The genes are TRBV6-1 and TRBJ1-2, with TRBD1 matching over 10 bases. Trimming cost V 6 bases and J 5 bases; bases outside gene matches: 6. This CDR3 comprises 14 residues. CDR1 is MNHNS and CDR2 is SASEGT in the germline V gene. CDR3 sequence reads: CASSLDRGPYGYTF. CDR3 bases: TGTGCCAGCAGCCTAGACAGGGGGCCATATGGCTACACCTTC.

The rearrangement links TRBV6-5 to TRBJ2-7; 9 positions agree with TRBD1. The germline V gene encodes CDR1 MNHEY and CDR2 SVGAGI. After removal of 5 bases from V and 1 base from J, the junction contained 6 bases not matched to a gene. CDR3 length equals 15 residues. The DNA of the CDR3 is TGTGCCAGCAGTCCCTCCGGGACAGGGTCCTACGAGCAGTACTTC. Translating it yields CASSPSGTGSYEQYF.

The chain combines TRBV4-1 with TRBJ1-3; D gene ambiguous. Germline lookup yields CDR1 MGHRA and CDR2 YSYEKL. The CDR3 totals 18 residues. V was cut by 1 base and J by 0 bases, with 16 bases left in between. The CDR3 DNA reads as TGCGCCAGCAGCCAAGTCGCGGACGGGATCTCCTCTGGAAACACCATATATTTT. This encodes CASSQVADGISSGNTIYF.